A single sample is the source of the 17 T cell receptor beta chains below, sequenced in a study of radiation and T cells in renal cell carcinoma. Repertoires were generated with immunoSEQ multiplex PCR, while TCRdb's copy carries only in-frame clones and drops some. The profile covers around 180,000 clones, with about 88% appearing a single time and about 10% taken by the ten largest. Regarding time point: blood 4 weeks post-SBRT, at nephrectomy. Indicated treatment: 15 Gy SBRT to primary tumor, nephrectomy 4 weeks later. Specimen: blood, collected from a patient whose treatment included radiotherapy and nephrectomy. The source is a woman between 50 and 59 years old with renal cell carcinoma.

The chain recombines TRBV11-2 with TRBJ2-7, with D possibly TRBD2 on 7 matching bases. This CDR3 region has 15 residues. The V and J ends lost 5 bases and 3 bases respectively, with 17 bases between them. Germline assignment: CDR1 SGHAT and CDR2 FQNNGV. CDR3 amino acids: CASSLRTGGLYEQYF. CDR3 sequence (DNA): TGTGCCAGCAGCCTCCGAACGGGGGGCCTCTACGAGCAGTACTTC.

The V gene is TRBV9, the J gene TRBJ1-1, with 7 positions matching TRBD1. The CDR3 extends over 14 amino acids. V lost 5 bases to trimming and J lost 7 bases; unmatched junction nucleotides: 11. Per the germline V gene, CDR1 is SGDLS and CDR2 is YYNGEE. The DNA of the CDR3 is TGTGCCAGCAGTGAGCTAGGGGGCTGGGATGAAGCTTTCTTT. Translating it yields CASSELGGWDEAFF.

The chain is built from TRBV14 and TRBJ1-1, with D unresolved. Trimming took 2 bases from V and 1 from J, leaving 14 bases between them. This CDR3 contains 16 residues. The germline CDR1 and CDR2 sequences are SGHDN and FVKESK. In DNA form, the CDR3 reads TGTGCCAGCAGCCAAAGATCGGTGGCGAAGAACACTGAAGCTTTCTTT. Amino acids: CASSQRSVAKNTEAFF.

The chain carries TRBV2 and TRBJ1-1, with 9 bases matching TRBD1. The V segment lost 8 bases and the J segment 1 base; nucleotides outside the gene matches: 5. Germline loops: CDR1 SNHLY, CDR2 FYNNEI. The CDR3 runs to 14 residues. The CDR3 bases are TGTGCCAGCCGCCGGGACAGGGAGAACACTGAAGCTTTCTTT. It encodes CASRRDRENTEAFF.

The CDR3 here is CASSDDLRRANEKLFF. DNA for the CDR3: TGTGCCAGCAGTGACGACCTGCGGAGGGCCAATGAAAAACTGTTTTTT. The chain links TRBV6-1 to TRBJ1-4, with unresolved D. Germline CDR1 is MNHNS and CDR2 is SASEGT. The CDR3 sequence is 16 residues long. Trimming removed 3 bases at V and 5 bases at J, with 16 bases between.

The V and J genes are TRBV5-1 and TRBJ1-4, with D possibly matching TRBD1 (6 bases). Germline CDR1 is SGHRS and CDR2 is YFSETQ. CDR3 length: 13 residues. V lost 5 bases and J lost 7, with 12 bases in between. The CDR3: CASRAGEREKLFF. DNA of the CDR3: TGCGCCAGCAGAGCAGGGGAGCGTGAAAAACTGTTTTTT.

The chain employs TRBV6-6 and TRBJ2-7; 7 nucleotides align to TRBD2. This CDR3 has 15 amino acids. CDR1 is MNHNY and CDR2 is SVGAGI in the germline V gene (reference sequence). J gave up 3 bases and V 6 bases, and 11 bases lay outside the gene matches. CDR3 nucleotide sequence: TGTGCCAGCAGCCCCACTAGCGTTTCAAGCTACGAGCAGTACTTC. Translating it yields CASSPTSVSSYEQYF.

This chain joins TRBV18 and TRBJ2-1; D remains unclear. Germline V lookup: CDR1 KGHSH, CDR2 LQKENI. The ends were cut back, 3 bases at V and 0 bases at J, with 9 bases in the middle. CDR3 length: 15 amino acids. The CDR3: CASSPNVSSYNEQFF. The CDR3 coding sequence is TGTGCCAGCTCACCCAACGTAAGCTCCTACAATGAGCAGTTCTTC. Full variable domain (missing parts from reference TRBV18 and TRBJ2-1): NAGVMQNPRHLVRRRGQEARLRCSPMKGHSHVYWYRQLPEEGLKFMVYLQKENIIDESGMPKERFSAEFPKEGPSILRIQQVVRGDSAAYFCASSPNVSSYNEQFFGPGTRLTVL.

The chain recombines TRBV7-8 with TRBJ2-1, with 8 bases fitting TRBD2. V lost 5 bases and J lost 3; bases outside the gene matches: 9. CDR3 size: 16 residues. Germline V lookup: CDR1 SGHVS, CDR2 FQNEAQ. The CDR3 bases are TGTGCCAGCAGCCCAAGGGGGAGCGGGGGCTACAATGAGCAGTTCTTC. Its translation: CASSPRGSGGYNEQFF.

The chain joins TRBV18 to TRBJ1-2; D gene unclear. From germline, CDR1 is KGHSH and CDR2 LQKENI. The CDR3 is 15 residues long. Trimming stripped 4 bases from V and 4 bases from J, with 16 bases between. The DNA of the CDR3 is TGTGCCAGCTCACTCAGTAATCCGGAGGCCTATGGCTACACCTTC. Translation gives CASSLSNPEAYGYTF.

V gene TRBV27 combines with J gene TRBJ2-1, with D perhaps TRBD1 (6 bases). V gave up 6 bases and J gave up 0 bases, with 15 bases separating them. Germline lookup yields CDR1 MNHEY and CDR2 SMNVEV (reference sequence). The CDR3 loop spans 16 amino acids. The CDR3 DNA is TGTGCCAGCAGGAACCTCAAACAGGGCTCCTACAATGAGCAGTTCTTC. Its translation is CASRNLKQGSYNEQFF.

CDR3 region: CSVERLVSSYNEQFF. The CDR3 DNA follows: TGCAGCGTTGAGCGGCTAGTGAGCTCCTACAATGAGCAGTTCTTC. The chain combines TRBV29-1 with TRBJ2-1; D remains ambiguous. Germline CDR1 SQVTM, CDR2 ANQGSEA. V lost 3 bases to trimming and J lost 0 bases, with 12 bases between them. The length of the CDR3 is 15 residues.

The gene calls are TRBV15 and TRBJ2-7; D could derive from TRBD1 or TRBD2 (6 bases each). The V gene lost 5 bases and the J gene lost 2 bases, with 13 bases spanning the gap. Per germline, CDR1 LNHNV and CDR2 YYDKDF (reference sequence). The CDR3 is 14 residues long. The CDR3 here is CATSGGDIAYEQYF. The CDR3 DNA reads as TGTGCCACCAGCGGAGGGGACATAGCCTACGAGCAGTACTTC. The full variable domain, with the rest looked up from reference TRBV15 and TRBJ2-7, is DAMVIQNPRYQVTQFGKPVTLSCSQTLNHNVMYWYQQKSSQAPKLLFHYYDKDFNNEADTPDNFQSRRPNTSFCFLDIRSPGLGDTAMYLCATSGGDIAYEQYFGPGTRLTVT.

The chain employs TRBV19 and TRBJ1-2; D gene ambiguous. In germline, CDR1 is LNHDA, CDR2 SQIVND (reference sequence). Trimming stripped 8 bases from V and 4 bases from J, with 14 bases between. CDR3 size: 13 residues. The CDR3 is CASGDEGSYGYTF. CDR3 bases: TGTGCCAGTGGAGACGAGGGAAGCTATGGCTACACCTTC.

The rearrangement uses TRBV5-1 and TRBJ1-1, with D possibly TRBD1 on 6 matching bases. V was pared by 3 bases and J by 1 base, with 13 bases between. Germline values: CDR1 SGHRS, CDR2 YFSETQ. CDR3 length: 15 residues. The CDR3 is CASSSLVGGNTEAFF. In DNA, the CDR3 is TGCGCCAGCAGCTCCTTAGTAGGGGGGAACACTGAAGCTTTCTTT.

The chain employs TRBV19 and TRBJ1-5, with 8 positions matching TRBD1. From germline, CDR1 is LNHDA and CDR2 SQIVND (reference sequence). The CDR3 is 16 amino acids. V dropped 3 bases and J dropped 8; count of bases not matched to a gene: 12. Written as DNA, the CDR3 is TGTGCCAGTAGTATGTCGGGCTGGGACAGGCTTGAGCCCCAGCATTTT. Amino acids: CASSMSGWDRLEPQHF.

This chain links TRBV5-5 with TRBJ1-2, with D perhaps TRBD1 (5 bases). V was trimmed by 1 base and J by 0 bases, leaving 10 bases between them. There are 15 residues in the CDR3. Germline V gives CDR1 SGHKS, CDR2 YYEKEE (reference sequence). The CDR3 DNA sequence: TGTGCCAGCAGCTTGCAAACAGGTTCTAACTATGGCTACACCTTC. It codes for CASSLQTGSNYGYTF.